A selection of T cell receptor beta chains follows, all from one sample in a study of identical twins. TCRdb analysed the 5' RACE reads with MiXCR anew, one entry per CDR3 protein. Of about 690,000 distinct CDR3 sequences in the sample, 5.5% to 7.5% were seen once. The sequencing input was naive T cells sorted from blood. Every receptor here comes from a man between 18 and 35 years old in good health. The CDR3 runs from the conserved cysteine through the conserved F or W. A D gene is named only where the DNA matches it firmly. Size is stated for part of the rows, as once, few or many counts, or as a class when the clone is expanded.

size: many
J: TRBJ2-2
V: TRBV10-2
D: NA
CDR3: CASSLVGKNTGELFF
DNA: TGCGCCAGCAGCTTAGTGGGGAAGAACACCGGGGAGCTGTTTTTT

size: NA
J: TRBJ2-3
V: TRBV6-5
D: NA
CDR3: CATLFRDTQYF
DNA: TGTGCCACCTTATTTAGGGATACGCAGTATTTT

size: many
J: TRBJ1-2
V: TRBV6-5
D: NA
CDR3: CASSYPVGGRFRRYTF
DNA: TGTGCCAGCAGTTACCCCGTAGGGGGGCGGTTTCGCCGCTACACCTTC

size: few
J: TRBJ2-7
V: TRBV11-2
D: NA
CDR3: CASSPTGGDRWYEQYF
DNA: TGTGCCAGCAGCCCCACGGGAGGGGACAGATGGTACGAGCAGTACTTC

size: few
J: TRBJ2-5
V: TRBV4-3
D: TRBD1
CDR3: CASSQEGTGQETQYF
DNA: TGCGCCAGCAGCCAAGAGGGGACAGGGCAAGAGACCCAGTACTTC

size: many
J: TRBJ2-7
V: TRBV29-1
D: TRBD2
CDR3: CSVREGAYEQYF
DNA: TGCAGCGTTCGGGAGGGGGCCTACGAGCAGTACTTC

size: NA
J: TRBJ2-5
V: TRBV4-1
D: NA
CDR3: CASSQMRGQTMIETQYF
DNA: TGCGCCAGCAGCCAAATGCGGGGACAGACAATGATCGAGACCCAGTACTTC

size: many
J: TRBJ2-5
V: TRBV4-2
D: NA
CDR3: CASSQEGRIQETQYF
DNA: TGTGCCAGCAGCCAAGAAGGTCGGATCCAAGAGACCCAGTACTTC

size: few
J: TRBJ2-2
V: TRBV24-1
D: NA
CDR3: CATAYEGTGELFF
DNA: TGTGCCACCGCCTACGAGGGGACCGGGGAGCTGTTTTTT

size: many
J: TRBJ2-3
V: TRBV7-8
D: NA
CDR3: CASTSGTTDTQYF
DNA: TGTGCCAGCACCTCAGGGACGACAGATACGCAGTATTTT

size: few
J: TRBJ1-2
V: TRBV25-1
D: TRBD1
CDR3: CASSGAGTGEYGYTF
DNA: TGTGCCAGCAGTGGGGCCGGGACAGGGGAGTATGGCTACACCTTC

size: many
J: TRBJ1-3
V: TRBV5-1
D: NA
CDR3: CASSPKDIRSGNTIYF
DNA: TGCGCCAGCAGCCCAAAGGACATTCGGTCTGGAAACACCATATATTTT

size: few
J: TRBJ2-5
V: TRBV2
D: TRBD2
CDR3: CASSDLAGETQYF
DNA: TGTGCCAGCAGTGATTTAGCGGGAGAGACCCAGTACTTC

size: many
J: TRBJ2-3
V: TRBV6-5
D: TRBD1
CDR3: CASSYRGTGGTDTQYF
DNA: TGTGCCAGCAGTTACCGTGGGACAGGGGGCACAGATACGCAGTATTTT

size: many
J: TRBJ2-3
V: TRBV7-2
D: NA
CDR3: CASSNRDFSSTDTQYF
DNA: TGTGCCAGCAGCAACCGGGACTTCTCTAGCACAGATACGCAGTATTTT

size: many
J: TRBJ1-1
V: TRBV12-3/TRBV12-4
D: NA
CDR3: CASTEGAGLNTEAFF
DNA: TGTGCCAGCACCGAAGGGGCAGGGCTGAACACTGAAGCTTTCTTT

size: many
J: TRBJ2-1
V: TRBV20-1
D: NA
CDR3: CSARPDGSVREFF
DNA: TGCAGTGCTAGACCCGACGGGTCGGTCCGTGAGTTCTTC

size: NA
J: TRBJ2-7
V: TRBV6-1
D: NA
CDR3: CASTEGPKPYEQYF
DNA: TGTGCCAGCACGGAGGGGCCGAAACCCTACGAGCAGTACTTC

size: few
J: TRBJ1-2
V: TRBV7-2
D: NA
CDR3: CASSPSGVGYTF
DNA: TGTGCCAGCAGCCCGTCGGGGGTTGGCTACACCTTC

size: many
J: TRBJ2-1
V: TRBV7-8
D: TRBD2
CDR3: CASSPGGLAGNNEQFF
DNA: TGTGCCAGCAGCCCCGGCGGGCTAGCGGGGAACAATGAGCAGTTCTTC

size: many
J: TRBJ1-1
V: TRBV29-1
D: NA
CDR3: CSVRGNEAFF
DNA: TGCAGCGTTAGGGGGAATGAAGCTTTCTTT

size: few
J: TRBJ2-2
V: TRBV7-8
D: TRBD2
CDR3: CASSLVAGGPTGELFF
DNA: TGTGCCAGCAGCTTAGTAGCGGGAGGGCCGACCGGGGAGCTGTTTTTT

size: few
J: TRBJ2-7
V: TRBV9
D: TRBD1
CDR3: CASSSGRGSYDEQYF
DNA: TGTGCCAGCAGCTCCGGCAGGGGGTCATACGACGAGCAGTACTTC

size: few
J: TRBJ2-3
V: TRBV4-1
D: TRBD1
CDR3: CASSHLQGASTDTQYF
DNA: TGCGCCAGCAGCCACCTACAGGGGGCGAGCACAGATACGCAGTATTTT

size: NA
J: TRBJ2-7
V: TRBV9
D: NA
CDR3: CASSLTSGRDIYEQYF
DNA: TGTGCCAGCAGCCTAACCTCGGGGCGGGATATCTACGAGCAGTACTTC

size: few
J: TRBJ1-2
V: TRBV29-1
D: NA
CDR3: CSVDTEISYGYTF
DNA: TGCAGCGTCGACACCGAAATTTCCTATGGCTACACCTTC

size: many
J: TRBJ1-4
V: TRBV5-1
D: NA
CDR3: CASSLGDEKLFF
DNA: TGCGCCAGCAGCTTGGGGGATGAAAAACTGTTTTTT

size: many
J: TRBJ2-1
V: TRBV27
D: NA
CDR3: CASSWTEPYNEQFF
DNA: TGTGCCAGCAGTTGGACGGAGCCCTACAATGAGCAGTTCTTC

size: many
J: TRBJ2-3
V: TRBV20-1
D: NA
CDR3: CSAARVHTDTQYF
DNA: TGCAGTGCCGCGCGAGTTCACACAGATACGCAGTATTTT

size: few
J: TRBJ1-1
V: TRBV5-1
D: NA
CDR3: CASSLGGQNLYEAFF
DNA: TGCGCCAGCAGCTTGGGGGGGCAAAATCTTTATGAAGCTTTCTTT